Sequencing of this T cell receptor beta chain was carried out in a study of T cell responses to AZD1222 COVID-19 vaccine. This clone was counted a single time. The length of the CDR3 is 16 residues. V lost 0 bases to trimming and J lost 2 bases, with 14 bases between them. Germline V lookup: CDR1 MGHRA, CDR2 YSYEKL. Profiling relied on immunoSEQ multiplex PCR, and the TCRdb table lists in-frame clones only, not all of them. Among 120,000 or so clones listed, about 85% were seen once. This TCR came from an adult in good health. The source material was peripheral blood, sampled on day 0 of AZD1222 vaccination. The rearrangement uses TRBV4-1 and TRBJ2-7, with D hard to call. DNA for the CDR3: TGCGCCAGCAGCCAAGATCGGGCGCAGGAAACCTACGAGCAGTACTTC. It yields the protein CASSQDRAQETYEQYF.